The text below deals with one T cell receptor (beta chain). The CDR3 is 16 amino acids. V dropped 4 bases and J dropped 6; count of bases not matched to a gene: 10. Germline CDR1 and CDR2: WSHSY and SAAADI. Assay used: immunoSEQ multiplex PCR; TCRdb lists only in-frame clones, some missing. Among a few hundred thousand clones listed, over 75% were seen once. This sample stems from a study of blood T cell repertoires in COVID-19. Study-wide background: PBMCs, B-cell-depleted T cells, or T cells provided the cDNA or gDNA that made up the material.

J is TRBJ2-7 and V is TRBV10-2; 12 bases fit TRBD1. This clonotype was sampled from a human donor in a cohort sampled during active COVID-19. The sequenced sample was peripheral blood. The CDR3 reads CASSVLPGTGGSEQYF. CDR3 in DNA: TGCGCCAGCAGTGTCCTACCCGGGACAGGGGGCTCCGAGCAGTACTTC.